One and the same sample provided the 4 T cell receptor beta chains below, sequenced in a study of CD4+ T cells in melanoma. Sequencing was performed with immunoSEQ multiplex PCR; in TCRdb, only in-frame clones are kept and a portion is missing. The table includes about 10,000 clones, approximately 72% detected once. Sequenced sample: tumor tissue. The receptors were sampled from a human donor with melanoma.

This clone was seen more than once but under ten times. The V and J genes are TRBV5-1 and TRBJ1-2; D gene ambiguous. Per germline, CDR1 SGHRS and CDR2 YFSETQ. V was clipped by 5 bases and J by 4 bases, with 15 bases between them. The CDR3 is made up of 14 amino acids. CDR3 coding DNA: TGCGCCAGCAGACTGGACCTGGCAAGCTATGGCTACACCTTC. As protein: CASRLDLASYGYTF.

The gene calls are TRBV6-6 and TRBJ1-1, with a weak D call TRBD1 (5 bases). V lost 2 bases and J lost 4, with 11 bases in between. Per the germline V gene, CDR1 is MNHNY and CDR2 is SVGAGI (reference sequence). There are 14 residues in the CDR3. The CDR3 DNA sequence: TGTGCCAGCAGTTACAATCAGGGAACCACTGAAGCTTTCTTT. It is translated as CASSYNQGTTEAFF.

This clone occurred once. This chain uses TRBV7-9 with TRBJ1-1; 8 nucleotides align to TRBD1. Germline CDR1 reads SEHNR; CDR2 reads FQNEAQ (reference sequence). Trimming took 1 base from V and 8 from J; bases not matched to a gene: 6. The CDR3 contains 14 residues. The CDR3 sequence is CASSLVGTGTEAFF. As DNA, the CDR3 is TGTGCCAGCAGCTTAGTCGGGACAGGTACCGAAGCTTTCTTT.

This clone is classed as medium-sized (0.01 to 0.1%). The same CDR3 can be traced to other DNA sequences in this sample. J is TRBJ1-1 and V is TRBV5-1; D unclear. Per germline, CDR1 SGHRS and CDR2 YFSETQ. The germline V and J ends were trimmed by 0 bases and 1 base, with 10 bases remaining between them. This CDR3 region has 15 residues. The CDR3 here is CASSLGIRENTEAFF. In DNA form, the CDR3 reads TGCGCCAGCAGCTTGGGCATACGGGAGAACACTGAAGCTTTCTTT.